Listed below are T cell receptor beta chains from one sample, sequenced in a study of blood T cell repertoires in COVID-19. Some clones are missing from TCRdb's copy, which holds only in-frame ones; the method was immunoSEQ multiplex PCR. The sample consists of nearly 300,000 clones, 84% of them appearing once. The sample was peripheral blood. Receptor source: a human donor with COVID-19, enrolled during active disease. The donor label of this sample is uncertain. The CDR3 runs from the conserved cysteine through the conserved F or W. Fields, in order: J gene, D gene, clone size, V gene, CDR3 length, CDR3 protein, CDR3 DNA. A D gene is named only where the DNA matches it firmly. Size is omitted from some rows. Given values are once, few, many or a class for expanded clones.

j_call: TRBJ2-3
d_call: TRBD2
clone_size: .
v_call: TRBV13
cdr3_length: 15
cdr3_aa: CASSFYSGRADTQYF
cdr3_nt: TGTGCCAGCAGCTTCTACAGCGGGAGGGCAGATACGCAGTATTTT

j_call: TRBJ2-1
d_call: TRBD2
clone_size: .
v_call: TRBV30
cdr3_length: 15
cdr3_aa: CAWSKGLAGEDEQFF
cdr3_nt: TGTGCCTGGAGCAAAGGACTAGCGGGGGAGGATGAGCAGTTCTTC

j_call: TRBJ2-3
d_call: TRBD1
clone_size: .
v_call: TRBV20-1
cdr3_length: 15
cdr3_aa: CSASSRDRGTDTQYF
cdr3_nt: TGCAGTGCTAGTAGTCGGGACAGGGGCACAGATACGCAGTATTTT

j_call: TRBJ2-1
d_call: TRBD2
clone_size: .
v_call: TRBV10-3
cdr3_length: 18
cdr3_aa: CASEPTSGNLNSYNEQFF
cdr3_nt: TGTGCCAGCGAACCGACTAGCGGGAATCTTAACTCCTACAATGAGCAGTTCTTC

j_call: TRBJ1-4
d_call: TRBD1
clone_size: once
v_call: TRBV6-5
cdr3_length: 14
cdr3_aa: CASSSDRVEEKLFF
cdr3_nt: TGTGCCAGCAGTTCGGACAGGGTCGAGGAAAAACTGTTTTTT

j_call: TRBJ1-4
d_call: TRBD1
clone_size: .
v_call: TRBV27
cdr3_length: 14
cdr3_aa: CASSPGQGIGKLFF
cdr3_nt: TGTGCCAGCAGTCCGGGACAGGGGATAGGAAAACTGTTTTTT

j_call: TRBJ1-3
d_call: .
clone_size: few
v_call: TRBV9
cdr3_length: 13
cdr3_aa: CASSVAEGNTIYF
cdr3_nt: TGTGCCAGCAGCGTAGCGGAGGGAAACACCATATATTTT

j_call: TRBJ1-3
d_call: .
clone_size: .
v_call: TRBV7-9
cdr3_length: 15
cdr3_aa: CASSLEGGIGNTIYF
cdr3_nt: TGTGCCAGCAGCTTAGAAGGGGGTATTGGAAACACCATATATTTT

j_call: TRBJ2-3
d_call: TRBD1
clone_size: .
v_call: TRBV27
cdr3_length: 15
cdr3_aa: CATLDRAPWADTQYF
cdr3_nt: TGTGCCACTTTGGACAGGGCCCCCTGGGCAGATACGCAGTATTTT

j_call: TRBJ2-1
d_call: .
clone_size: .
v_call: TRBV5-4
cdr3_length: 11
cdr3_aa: CASSLGTVKFF
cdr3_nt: TGTGCCAGCAGCTTGGGGACAGTGAAGTTCTTC

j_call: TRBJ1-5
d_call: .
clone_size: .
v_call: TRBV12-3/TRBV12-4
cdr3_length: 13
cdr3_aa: CASSPAGGWPQHF
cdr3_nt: TGTGCCAGCAGCCCCGCTGGGGGGTGGCCCCAGCATTTT

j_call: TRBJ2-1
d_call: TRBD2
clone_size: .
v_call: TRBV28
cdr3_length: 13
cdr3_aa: CAVREVGEDEQFF
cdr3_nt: TGTGCCGTTCGGGAGGTAGGCGAGGATGAGCAGTTCTTC

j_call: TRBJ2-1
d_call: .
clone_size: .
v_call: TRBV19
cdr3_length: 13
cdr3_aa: CASSGSSYNEQFF
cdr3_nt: TGTGCCAGTAGTGGGAGCTCCTACAATGAGCAGTTCTTC

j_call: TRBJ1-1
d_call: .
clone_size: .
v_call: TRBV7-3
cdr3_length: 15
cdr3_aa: CASSLRRELNTEAFF
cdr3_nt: TGTGCCAGCAGCCTAAGACGGGAATTGAACACTGAAGCTTTCTTT

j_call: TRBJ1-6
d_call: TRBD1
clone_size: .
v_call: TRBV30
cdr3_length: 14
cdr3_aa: CAWDPTGGNSPLHF
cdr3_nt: TGTGCCTGGGACCCGACAGGGGGGAATTCACCCCTCCACTTT

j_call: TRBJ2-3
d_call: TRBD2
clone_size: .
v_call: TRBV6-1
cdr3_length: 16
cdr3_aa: CASSEAVAGGGDTQYF
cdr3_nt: TGTGCCAGCAGTGAAGCGGTAGCGGGAGGTGGTGATACGCAGTATTTT

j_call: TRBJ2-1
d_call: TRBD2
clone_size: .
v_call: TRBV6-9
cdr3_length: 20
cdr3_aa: CASSYPATSGRCSSYNEQFF
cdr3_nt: TGTGCCAGCAGTTACCCCGCGACTAGCGGGAGGTGCAGCTCCTACAATGAGCAGTTCTTC

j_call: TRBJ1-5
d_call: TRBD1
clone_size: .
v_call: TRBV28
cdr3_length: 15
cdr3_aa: CASRDRLNSNQPQHF
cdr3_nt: TGTGCCAGCCGGGACAGGCTTAATAGCAATCAGCCCCAGCATTTT

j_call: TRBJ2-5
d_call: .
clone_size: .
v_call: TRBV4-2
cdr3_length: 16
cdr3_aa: CASSQGGHRYQETQYF
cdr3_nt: TGTGCCAGCAGCCAAGGGGGACACCGGTACCAAGAGACCCAGTACTTC

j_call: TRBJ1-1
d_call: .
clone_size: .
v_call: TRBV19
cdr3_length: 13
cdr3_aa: CASRRRGGTEAFF
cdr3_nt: TGTGCCAGTAGGCGCAGGGGAGGGACTGAAGCTTTCTTT

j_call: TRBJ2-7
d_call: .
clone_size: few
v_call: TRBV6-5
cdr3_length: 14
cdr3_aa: CASSYVESTYEQYF
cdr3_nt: TGTGCCAGCAGTTACGTAGAGAGCACCTACGAGCAGTACTTC

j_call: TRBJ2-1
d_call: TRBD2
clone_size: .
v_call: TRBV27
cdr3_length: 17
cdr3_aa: CASSDTTSGSLYNEQFF
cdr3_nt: TGTGCCAGCAGTGATACAACTAGCGGGTCTTTATACAATGAGCAGTTCTTC

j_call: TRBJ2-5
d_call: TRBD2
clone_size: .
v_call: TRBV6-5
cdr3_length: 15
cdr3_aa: CASRPSGRAIGTQYF
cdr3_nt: TGTGCCAGCAGGCCCAGCGGGAGAGCCATCGGGACCCAGTACTTC

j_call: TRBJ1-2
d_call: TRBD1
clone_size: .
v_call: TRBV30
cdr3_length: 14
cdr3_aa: CAWRETGYDYGYTF
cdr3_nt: TGTGCCTGGAGAGAGACAGGGTACGACTATGGCTACACCTTC

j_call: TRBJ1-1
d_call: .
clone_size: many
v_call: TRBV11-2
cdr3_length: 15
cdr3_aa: CASSQAGNRRTEAFF
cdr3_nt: TGTGCCAGCAGCCAAGCGGGCAACCGAAGGACTGAAGCTTTCTTT

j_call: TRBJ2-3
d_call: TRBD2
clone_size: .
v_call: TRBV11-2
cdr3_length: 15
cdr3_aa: CASSFALAGSDTQYF
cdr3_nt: TGTGCCAGCAGCTTCGCGCTAGCGGGTTCCGATACGCAGTATTTT

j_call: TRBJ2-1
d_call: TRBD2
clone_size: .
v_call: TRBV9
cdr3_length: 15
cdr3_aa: CASSARLAEYNEQFF
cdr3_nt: TGTGCCAGCAGCGCACGACTAGCGGAGTACAATGAGCAGTTCTTC

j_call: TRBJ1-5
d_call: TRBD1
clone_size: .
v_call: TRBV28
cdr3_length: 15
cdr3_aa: CASSPVTGGGQPQHF
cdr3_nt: TGTGCCAGCAGTCCCGTTACAGGGGGCGGTCAGCCCCAGCATTTT

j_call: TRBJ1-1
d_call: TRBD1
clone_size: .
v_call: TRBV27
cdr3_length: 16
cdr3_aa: CASSLPPQGGNTEAFF
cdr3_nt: TGTGCCAGCAGTTTGCCGCCACAGGGGGGGAACACTGAAGCTTTCTTT

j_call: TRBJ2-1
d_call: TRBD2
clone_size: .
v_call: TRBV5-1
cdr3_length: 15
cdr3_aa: CASSTLSGRDNEQFF
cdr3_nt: TGCGCCAGCAGCACCCTGAGCGGGAGGGACAATGAGCAGTTCTTC

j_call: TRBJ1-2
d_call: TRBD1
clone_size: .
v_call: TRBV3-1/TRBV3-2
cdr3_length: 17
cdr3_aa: CASSRGTGKGGGRGYTF
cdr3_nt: TGTGCCAGCAGCCGAGGGACAGGGAAAGGAGGAGGAAGAGGCTACACCTTC

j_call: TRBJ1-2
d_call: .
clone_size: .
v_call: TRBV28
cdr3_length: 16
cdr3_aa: CATERHIGGVNYGYTF
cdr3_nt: TGTGCCACAGAACGGCATATAGGAGGGGTAAACTATGGCTACACCTTC

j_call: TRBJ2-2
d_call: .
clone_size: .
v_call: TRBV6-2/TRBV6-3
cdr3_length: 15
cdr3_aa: CASSTQGRGTGELFF
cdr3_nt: TGTGCCAGCAGTACGCAGGGAAGAGGCACCGGGGAGCTGTTTTTT

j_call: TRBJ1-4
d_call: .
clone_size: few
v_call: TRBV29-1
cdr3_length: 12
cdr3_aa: CSVAGVGEKLFF
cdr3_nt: TGCAGCGTTGCGGGAGTGGGGGAAAAACTGTTTTTT

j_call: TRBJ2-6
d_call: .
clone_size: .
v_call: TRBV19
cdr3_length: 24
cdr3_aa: CASSKRKDRGLYTSGSSGANVLTF
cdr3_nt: TGTGCCAGTAGTAAAAGAAAAGACAGGGGGCTGTATACTAGCGGGAGTTCTGGGGCCAACGTCCTGACTTTC